Listed below are T cell receptor beta chains from one sample, sequenced in a study of blood T cell repertoires in COVID-19. Clones were read by immunoSEQ multiplex PCR, and TCRdb kept only the in-frame ones, dropping some. Altogether roughly 150,000 clones are present, 88% being singletons, with the ten largest covering 2% to 2.5%. Sequencing was carried out using peripheral blood. The source of these receptors is a man aged 50 to 60 who had recovered from COVID-19. The CDR3 runs from the conserved cysteine through the conserved F or W. A D gene is named only where the DNA matches it firmly. Rows give clone size only sometimes, using once, few, many, or a class for an expanded clone.

d_gene,v_gene,abundance,len,j_gene,CDR3aa,CDR3nt
TRBD1,TRBV4-1,-,17,TRBJ2-5,CASSPHSGTGATETQYF,TGCGCCAGCAGCCCACATTCCGGGACAGGGGCAACGGAGACCCAGTACTTC
TRBD1,TRBV4-3,-,14,TRBJ1-2,CASSQEGTGGGYTF,TGCGCCAGCAGCCAAGAGGGAACAGGGGGAGGCTACACCTTC
TRBD1,TRBV12-5,-,14,TRBJ2-7,CASGLGTGPYEQYF,TGTGCTAGTGGTTTGGGGACAGGGCCCTACGAGCAGTACTTC
-,TRBV4-1,-,17,TRBJ1-5,CASSRITGRASNQPQHF,TGCGCCAGCAGCCGCATTACAGGGAGGGCGAGCAATCAGCCCCAGCATTTT
TRBD2,TRBV7-6,-,17,TRBJ2-7,CASSLSPGTSGTYEQYF,TGTGCCAGCAGCTTAAGCCCGGGAACTAGCGGGACCTACGAGCAGTACTTC
-,TRBV6-5,-,14,TRBJ1-4,CASRWKTQGEKLFF,TGTGCCAGCAGATGGAAGACCCAGGGTGAAAAACTGTTTTTT
TRBD2,TRBV7-9,-,17,TRBJ2-1,CASSLGRLAGGPNEQFF,TGTGCCAGCAGCTTAGGACGACTAGCGGGAGGGCCGAATGAGCAGTTCTTC
-,TRBV5-1,-,14,TRBJ2-3,CASTGTASTDTQYF,TGCGCCAGCACCGGGACTGCTAGCACAGATACGCAGTATTTT
TRBD1,TRBV18,once,15,TRBJ2-1,CASSSGTGSYNEQFF,TGTGCCAGCTCATCCGGGACAGGGTCCTACAATGAGCAGTTCTTC
-,TRBV25-1,-,13,TRBJ2-7,CASSLLGLSEQYF,TGTGCCAGCAGTCTACTCGGACTAAGCGAGCAGTACTTC
TRBD1,TRBV4-3,-,18,TRBJ1-2,CASSQDSGGAGGISGYTF,TGCGCCAGCAGCCAAGATAGTGGAGGCGCAGGGGGCATTTCTGGCTACACCTTC
-,TRBV10-2,-,14,TRBJ2-3,CASSSLRGTDTQYF,TGCGCCAGCAGCTCGTTGCGAGGCACAGATACGCAGTATTTT
TRBD1,TRBV19,-,14,TRBJ2-5,CASSIGQGIETQYF,TGTGCCAGTAGTATCGGACAGGGGATCGAGACCCAGTACTTC
TRBD1,TRBV7-6,-,15,TRBJ2-1,CASSFTGTGTNEQFF,TGTGCCAGCAGCTTTACCGGGACAGGGACCAATGAGCAGTTCTTC
TRBD2,TRBV9,few,15,TRBJ2-1,CASSPRTSGNNEQFF,TGTGCCAGCAGCCCCCGGACTAGCGGGAACAATGAGCAGTTCTTC